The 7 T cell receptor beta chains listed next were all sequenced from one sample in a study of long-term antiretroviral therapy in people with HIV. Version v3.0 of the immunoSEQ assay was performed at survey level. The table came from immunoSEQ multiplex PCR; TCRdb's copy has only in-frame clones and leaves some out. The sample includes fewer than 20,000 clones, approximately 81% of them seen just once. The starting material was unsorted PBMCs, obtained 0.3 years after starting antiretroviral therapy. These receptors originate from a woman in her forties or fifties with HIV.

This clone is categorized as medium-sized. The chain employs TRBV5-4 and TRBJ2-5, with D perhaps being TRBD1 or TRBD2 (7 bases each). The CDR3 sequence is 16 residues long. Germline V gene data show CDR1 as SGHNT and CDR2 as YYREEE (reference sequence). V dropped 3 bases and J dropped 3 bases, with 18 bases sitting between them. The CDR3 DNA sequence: TGTGCCAGCAGCTACCGAACAGGGGCGGGGGAAGAGACCCAGTACTTC. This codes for CASSYRTGAGEETQYF.

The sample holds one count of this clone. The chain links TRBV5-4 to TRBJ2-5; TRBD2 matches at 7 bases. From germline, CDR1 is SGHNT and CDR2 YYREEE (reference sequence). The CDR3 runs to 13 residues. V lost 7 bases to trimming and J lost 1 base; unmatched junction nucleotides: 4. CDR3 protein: CASRRGGQETQYF. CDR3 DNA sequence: TGTGCCAGCCGGCGCGGGGGCCAAGAGACCCAGTACTTC.

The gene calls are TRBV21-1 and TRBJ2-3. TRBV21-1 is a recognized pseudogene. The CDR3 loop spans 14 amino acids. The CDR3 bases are TGTGCCAGCCTAAGGATATGCAACACAGATACGCAGTATTTT. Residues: CASLRICNTDTQYF.

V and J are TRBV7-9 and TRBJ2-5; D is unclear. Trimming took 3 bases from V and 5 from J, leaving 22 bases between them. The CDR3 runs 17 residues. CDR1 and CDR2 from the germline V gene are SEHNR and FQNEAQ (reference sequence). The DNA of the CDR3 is TGTGCCAGCAGCTTTGGGCCCTCCCCGCCCCAACAGGAGACCCAGTACTTC. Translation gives CASSFGPSPPQQETQYF.

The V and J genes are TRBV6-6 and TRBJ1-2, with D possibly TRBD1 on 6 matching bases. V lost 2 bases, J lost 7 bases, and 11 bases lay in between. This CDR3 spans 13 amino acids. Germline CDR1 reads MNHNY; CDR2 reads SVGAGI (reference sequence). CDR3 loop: CASSYVGAGGYTF. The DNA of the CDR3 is TGTGCCAGCAGTTACGTGGGGGCAGGTGGCTACACCTTC.

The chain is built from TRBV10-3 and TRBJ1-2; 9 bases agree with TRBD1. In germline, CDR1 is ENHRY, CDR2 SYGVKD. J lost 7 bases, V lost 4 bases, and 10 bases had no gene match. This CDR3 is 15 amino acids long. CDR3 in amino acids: CAISAPLRDRVGYTF. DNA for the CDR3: TGTGCCATCAGTGCCCCCCTCCGGGACAGGGTTGGCTACACCTTC.

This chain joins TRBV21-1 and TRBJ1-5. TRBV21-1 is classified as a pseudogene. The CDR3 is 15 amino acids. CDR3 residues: CASSTRGAEEQPQHF. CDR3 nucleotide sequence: TGTGCCAGCAGCACCAGAGGGGCAGAAGAACAGCCCCAGCATTTT.